A single sample gave rise to the 20 T cell receptor beta chains below, sequenced in a study of shared clonotypes between healthy human individuals. The assay was immunoSEQ multiplex PCR, and TCRdb's table has in-frame clones only and misses some. This table has approximately 840,000 clones, just over 95% appearing once. Positively selected for CCR7, the CD45RO-negative cells used as naive CD8 cells excluded terminally differentiated effector memory CD45RA+ cells. Sequenced material: naive CD8+ T cells sorted from blood. The receptors derive from a young man in good health.

The rearrangement joins TRBV11-3 to TRBJ1-1; the match to TRBD1 covers 9 bases. The CDR3 spans 15 residues. The trim removed 5 bases at V and 4 bases at J, leaving 8 bases unmatched. Germline V gives CDR1 SGHNT, CDR2 YENEEA. The CDR3 here is CASSPWTGDATEAFF. Written as DNA, the CDR3 is TGTGCCAGCAGCCCCTGGACAGGGGACGCCACTGAAGCTTTCTTT.

The chain carries TRBV9 and TRBJ2-7; D uncertain. There are 16 residues in the CDR3. Germline assignment: CDR1 SGDLS and CDR2 YYNGEE. Trimming took 0 bases from V and 4 from J, leaving 17 bases between them. In DNA, the CDR3 is TGTGCCAGCAGCGTAGCATGGCACGTCGGCGCTTACGAGCAGTACTTC. This codes for CASSVAWHVGAYEQYF.

This CDR3 reads CASSSGLRPETQYF. Here the CDR3 DNA reads TGTGCCAGCAGCTCCGGCCTTAGGCCAGAGACCCAGTACTTC. V and J are TRBV7-8 and TRBJ2-5; unclear D gene. The CDR3 runs to 14 residues. V lost 4 bases, J lost 4 bases, and 13 bases lay in between. Germline-derived CDR1 and CDR2 are SGHVS and FQNEAQ. Combining the CDR3 with reference TRBV7-8 and TRBJ2-5 gives the whole variable domain GAGVSQSPRYKVAKRGQDVALRCDPISGHVSLFWYQQALGQGPEFLTYFQNEAQLDKSGLPSDRFFAERPEGSVSTLKIQRTQQEDSAVYLCASSSGLRPETQYFGPGTRLLVL.

This clone was detected only once. The chain employs TRBV7-6 and TRBJ2-5; possible D gene TRBD2, 5 bases. The ends were cut back, 3 bases at V and 5 bases at J, with 13 bases in the middle. The germline CDR1 and CDR2 sequences are SGHVS and FNYEAQ. The CDR3 consists of 14 residues. The CDR3 protein is CASSFRAEGETQYF. The CDR3 DNA follows: TGTGCCAGCAGCTTTAGGGCTGAGGGCGAGACCCAGTACTTC.

The V gene is TRBV5-1, the J gene TRBJ2-3; 8 bases are shared with TRBD2. Germline values: CDR1 SGHRS, CDR2 YFSETQ. V gave up 0 bases and J gave up 2 bases; unmatched junction bases: 5. The CDR3 spans 16 residues. Here the CDR3 reads CASSLGLAGLTDTQYF. For the CDR3, the DNA is TGCGCCAGCAGCTTGGGCCTAGCGGGTCTCACAGATACGCAGTATTTT.

The J gene is TRBJ2-1, the V gene TRBV4-3; possibly TRBD2 for D (6 bases). CDR3 size: 15 residues. Germline assignment: CDR1 LGHNA and CDR2 YSLEER. V was shortened by 0 bases and J by 6 bases, with 12 bases between the two germline ends. Here the CDR3 reads CASSQDSGASNEQFF. The CDR3 bases are TGCGCCAGCAGCCAAGATTCGGGAGCAAGCAATGAGCAGTTCTTC.

The chain joins TRBV6-4 to TRBJ2-1; no clear D. This CDR3 is 13 amino acids long. The germline V and J ends were trimmed by 2 bases and 0 bases, with 2 bases remaining between them. Germline CDR1 and CDR2: MRHNA and SNTAGT. This CDR3 is CASSDSSYNEQFF. Written as DNA, the CDR3 is TGTGCCAGCAGTGACAGCTCCTACAATGAGCAGTTCTTC.

The count of this clone is one. J is TRBJ1-1 and V is TRBV5-1; D possibly corresponds to TRBD1 (5 bases). Trimming shortened V by 0 bases and J by 0 bases, and 9 bases separated the two germline ends. CDR1 and CDR2 (germline): SGHRS, YFSETQ. This CDR3 is 15 amino acids long. The DNA for the CDR3 is TGCGCCAGCAGCTTGGCCCGGGGGATGAACACTGAAGCTTTCTTT. As protein: CASSLARGMNTEAFF.

The chain links TRBV14 to TRBJ2-1, with 10 bases aligning to TRBD1. This CDR3 spans 15 amino acids. CDR1 and CDR2 (germline): SGHDN, FVKESK. Trimming took 5 bases from V and 4 from J; bases not matched to a gene: 5. CDR3 in DNA: TGTGCCAGCAGCTCCCGGGACAGGGGTTACAATGAGCAGTTCTTC. Amino acid sequence: CASSSRDRGYNEQFF.

The chain couples TRBV19 to TRBJ2-1, with 9 bases lining up with TRBD1. The CDR3 extends over 15 amino acids. V trimming: 1 base; J trimming: 7 bases; junction bases outside the gene matches: 5. Germline CDR1 and CDR2: LNHDA and SQIVND (reference sequence). CDR3 residues: CASSIVPTGGNEQFF. For the CDR3, the DNA is TGTGCCAGTAGTATAGTCCCGACAGGGGGGAATGAGCAGTTCTTC.

The CDR3 loop is CASSLGANYGYTF. CDR3 DNA: TGCGCCAGCAGCTTAGGGGCTAACTATGGCTACACCTTC. The genes are TRBV5-1 and TRBJ1-2; tentatively, D is TRBD1 (5 bases). Germline CDR1 reads SGHRS; CDR2 reads YFSETQ. The CDR3 covers 13 residues. Trimming stripped 2 bases from V and 0 bases from J, with 5 bases between.

V gene TRBV4-1 combines with J gene TRBJ1-1; D not resolved. CDR3 length equals 14 residues. Germline lookup yields CDR1 MGHRA and CDR2 YSYEKL. V was shortened by 0 bases and J by 1 base, with 6 bases between the two germline ends. The CDR3 is CASSQEPTNTEAFF. The CDR3 DNA follows: TGCGCCAGCAGCCAAGAACCTACGAACACTGAAGCTTTCTTT.

The chain has TRBV27 and TRBJ2-3; 9 positions match TRBD2. Germline V gene lookup returns CDR1 MNHEY and CDR2 SMNVEV (reference sequence). V lost 8 bases to trimming and J lost 6 bases; unmatched junction nucleotides: 9. CDR3 size: 14 residues. The CDR3 region is CASAELAGDDTQYF. Written as DNA, the CDR3 is TGTGCCAGCGCAGAATTAGCGGGAGATGATACGCAGTATTTT.

J is TRBJ2-1 and V is TRBV7-6; TRBD2 aligns across 16 bases. Germline values: CDR1 SGHVS, CDR2 FNYEAQ. V trimming: 5 bases; J trimming: 7 bases; junction bases outside the gene matches: 14. CDR3 length: 19 residues. The DNA of the CDR3 is TGTGCCAGCAGCCGGCCCGGGACTAGCGGGAGGGCCCTAGATAATGAGCAGTTCTTC. Amino acid sequence: CASSRPGTSGRALDNEQFF. The full variable domain, its missing parts supplied by reference TRBV7-6 and TRBJ2-1, is GAGVSQSPRYKVTKRGQDVALRCDPISGHVSLYWYRQALGQGPEFLTYFNYEAQQDKSGLPNDRFSAERPEGSISTLTIQRTEQRDSAMYRCASSRPGTSGRALDNEQFFGPGTRLTVL.

V and J are TRBV7-6 and TRBJ2-7; 8 bases are shared with TRBD2. In germline, CDR1 is SGHVS, CDR2 FNYEAQ. This CDR3 has 15 amino acids. The trim removed 3 bases at V and 0 bases at J, leaving 4 bases unmatched. The chain's CDR3 is CASSFEGTSSYEQYF. The CDR3, as DNA: TGTGCCAGCAGCTTCGAGGGGACTAGCTCCTACGAGCAGTACTTC.

The J gene is TRBJ2-7, the V gene TRBV2; TRBD2 aligns across 9 bases. CDR1 SNHLY and CDR2 FYNNEI come from the germline V gene. The V segment lost 6 bases and the J segment 1 base; nucleotides outside the gene matches: 7. There are 15 residues in the CDR3. CDR3 amino acids: CASRVGTSPSYEQYF. CDR3 DNA sequence: TGTGCCAGCAGGGTCGGGACTAGCCCTTCCTACGAGCAGTACTTC.

The chain carries TRBV5-5 and TRBJ1-1, with D unclear. V was shortened by 4 bases and J by 1 base, with 17 bases between the two germline ends. In germline, CDR1 is SGHKS, CDR2 YYEKEE (reference sequence). This CDR3 comprises 16 residues. CDR3 in DNA: TGTGCCAGCAGCCTCCTCGGCACAGACCCGAACACTGAAGCTTTCTTT. It encodes CASSLLGTDPNTEAFF.

This clone was found a few times. The rearrangement links TRBV27 to TRBJ2-1, with 7 bases that match TRBD2. This CDR3 has 16 amino acids. The germline V gene has CDR1 MNHEY and CDR2 SMNVEV (reference sequence). V gave up 0 bases and J gave up 0 bases; unmatched junction bases: 2. CDR3 sequence reads: CASSLSAGDSYNEQFF. The CDR3 DNA reads as TGTGCCAGCAGTTTATCCGCGGGAGACTCCTACAATGAGCAGTTCTTC.

The chain couples TRBV6-6 to TRBJ2-7; 7 nucleotides align to TRBD2. V lost 6 bases, J lost 2 bases, and 13 bases stayed unmatched. The CDR3 runs to 16 residues. Germline V CDR1 and CDR2: MNHNY, SVGAGI (reference sequence). CDR3 bases: TGTGCCAGCAGCCCATTCCTAGCGGAGCCCCCCTACGAGCAGTACTTC. Protein: CASSPFLAEPPYEQYF.

The chain is built from TRBV9 and TRBJ2-1; TRBD2 matches 10 bases. V trimming: 6 bases; J trimming: 6 bases; junction bases outside the gene matches: 12. CDR1 is SGDLS, CDR2 YYNGEE, per germline. This CDR3 is 16 amino acids long. The CDR3 DNA reads as TGTGCCAGCAACAATTATCTAGCGGGAGTTTCCAATGAGCAGTTCTTC. This encodes CASNNYLAGVSNEQFF.